This entry lists 21 T cell receptor beta chains sequenced from one sample in a study of T cell repertoires in ileal Crohn's disease. Clones were sequenced by immunoSEQ multiplex PCR, and TCRdb holds only the in-frame ones, with some missing. The sample yields thousands of clones, approximately 80% seen once. Specimen: ileal tissue. Receptors originate from an adult with Crohn's disease.

V and J are TRBV14 and TRBJ2-5; a possible D gene is TRBD2 (7 bases). The germline gives CDR1 SGHDN, CDR2 FVKESK. V was trimmed by 7 bases and J by 1 base, leaving 16 bases between them. This CDR3 is built from 15 residues. CDR3 sequence: CASNLMGGLQETQYF. Here the CDR3 DNA reads TGTGCCAGCAATCTAATGGGGGGGCTCCAAGAGACCCAGTACTTC.

The chain couples TRBV19 to TRBJ1-5; TRBD1 matches 7 bases. V lost 3 bases, J lost 1 base, and 6 bases stayed unmatched. The length of the CDR3 is 16 residues. Germline V gene data show CDR1 as LNHDA and CDR2 as SQIVND (reference sequence). The CDR3, as DNA: TGTGCCAGTAGTATCTACGGCAGGGGGAGCAATCAGCCCCAGCATTTT. It yields the protein CASSIYGRGSNQPQHF.

This clone has more than one count but fewer than ten. The V call is TRBV2, the J call TRBJ2-1; 8 bases are shared with TRBD2. The CDR3 has 16 amino acids. The V segment lost 7 bases and the J segment 7 bases; nucleotides outside the gene matches: 15. CDR1 SNHLY and CDR2 FYNNEI come from the germline V gene. The CDR3 coding sequence is TGTGCCAGCAAAAGTCAGTCGGCGGGAGGACAAAATGAGCAGTTCTTC. Its translation: CASKSQSAGGQNEQFF.

V and J are TRBV9 and TRBJ2-5; no clear D. Germline assignment: CDR1 SGDLS and CDR2 YYNGEE. The CDR3 contains 15 residues. The V end was cut by 0 bases, the J end by 7 bases, with 16 bases between. CDR3 amino acids: CASSVGKRENATQYF. As DNA, the CDR3 is TGTGCCAGCAGCGTAGGGAAGCGCGAGAATGCGACCCAGTACTTC.

This clone came up once. The J gene is TRBJ2-7, the V gene TRBV29-1; D perhaps matches TRBD2 (5 bases). Germline CDR1 SQVTM, CDR2 ANQGSEA. The CDR3 is 12 amino acids. Trimming took off 4 bases at V and 4 bases at J, with 11 bases between the two ends. Written as DNA, the CDR3 is TGCAGCGTTGGTCGGGGTCGGTACGAGCAGTACTTC. It specifies CSVGRGRYEQYF.

The DNA of the CDR3 is TGTGCCAGCAGTGAGCGAAGGGGGCGGAACACTGAAGCTTTCTTT. It codes for CASSERRGRNTEAFF. This chain uses TRBV6-1 with TRBJ1-1, with 7 bases fitting TRBD1. The CDR3 length is 15 residues. Germline V lookup: CDR1 MNHNS, CDR2 SASEGT. Trimming took 3 bases from V and 1 from J; bases not matched to a gene: 5.

The chain carries TRBV6-5 and TRBJ2-1; D not resolved. The CDR3 length is 15 residues. V lost 0 bases to trimming and J lost 9 bases, with 15 bases between them. Germline CDR1 reads MNHEY; CDR2 reads SVGAGI. CDR3 sequence: CASSYSESKYGEQFF. Here the CDR3 DNA reads TGTGCCAGCAGTTACTCAGAGTCTAAGTACGGTGAGCAGTTCTTC.

CDR3 region: CASRAPGENYGYTF. The CDR3 DNA follows: TGTGCCAGCAGAGCCCCGGGAGAAAACTATGGCTACACCTTC. This chain connects TRBV27 to TRBJ1-2; D gene unclear. The CDR3 is 14 amino acids. Germline CDR1 is MNHEY and CDR2 is SMNVEV (reference sequence). V was trimmed by 6 bases and J by 2 bases, leaving 13 bases between them.

In its sample, this clone was seen once. The J gene is TRBJ2-1, the V gene TRBV7-2; TRBD1 matches 9 bases. The CDR3 totals 15 residues. V was pared by 5 bases and J by 8 bases, with 10 bases of the junction left unmatched. The germline gives CDR1 SGHTA, CDR2 FQGNSA. The CDR3 bases are TGTGCCAGCAGCACACCGGGACAGGGTCTCTATGAGCAGTTCTTC. It translates to CASSTPGQGLYEQFF.

V is TRBV11-3 and J is TRBJ2-7; 13 nucleotides line up with TRBD2. This CDR3 contains 17 residues. V gave up 5 bases and J gave up 6 bases; unmatched junction bases: 13. The germline V gene encodes CDR1 SGHNT and CDR2 YENEEA. CDR3 bases: TGTGCCAGCAGCCCCATCGGGACTAGCGGGACCGCGTCCGAGCAGTACTTC. It yields the protein CASSPIGTSGTASEQYF. The variable domain in full, completed from reference TRBV11-3 and TRBJ2-7, reads EAGVVQSPRYKIIEKKQPVAFWCNPISGHNTLYWYLQNLGQGPELLIRYENEEAVDDSQLPKDRFSAERLKGVDSTLKIQPAELGDSAVYLCASSPIGTSGTASEQYFGPGTRLTVT.

This clone was recorded a few times. The chain joins TRBV30 to TRBJ2-4; D gene ambiguous. The CDR3 totals 11 residues. With 5 bases removed from V and 1 base from J, the gap between germline ends came to 3 bases. Germline V lookup: CDR1 GTSNPN, CDR2 SVGIG (reference sequence). The DNA for the CDR3 is TGTGCCTGGGGCGCCAAAAACATTCAGTACTTC. Residues: CAWGAKNIQYF.

The chain links TRBV19 to TRBJ2-1; D is perhaps TRBD2 (5 bases). CDR3 length: 15 amino acids. Germline V gene data show CDR1 as LNHDA and CDR2 as SQIVND (reference sequence). Deletions cut 3 bases from V and 3 bases from J, with 12 bases between. CDR3 residues: CASSIEGKGYNEQFF. The CDR3 nucleotides read TGTGCCAGTAGTATTGAGGGTAAGGGCTACAATGAGCAGTTCTTC.

This clone was observed once. J is TRBJ1-2 and V is TRBV19, with TRBD1 as a possible D gene (6 bases). Trimming shortened V by 3 bases and J by 4 bases, and 15 bases separated the two germline ends. Germline V gene sequence: CDR1 LNHDA, CDR2 SQIVND (reference sequence). The length of the CDR3 is 15 residues. The CDR3 loop is CASSIGGGAAYGYTF. CDR3 in DNA: TGTGCCAGTAGTATCGGAGGGGGGGCGGCCTATGGCTACACCTTC. Combining the CDR3 with reference TRBV19 and TRBJ1-2 gives the whole variable domain DGGITQSPKYLFRKEGQNVTLSCEQNLNHDAMYWYRQDPGQGLRLIYYSQIVNDFQKGDIAEGYSVSREKKESFPLTVTSAQKNPTAFYLCASSIGGGAAYGYTFGSGTRLTVV.

The V call is TRBV7-9, the J call TRBJ1-5, with D hard to call. CDR3 length equals 14 residues. Trimming cost V 1 base and J 4 bases, with 8 bases left between them. Germline assignment: CDR1 SEHNR and CDR2 FQNEAQ (reference sequence). This chain's CDR3 is CASSLGSENQPQHF. In nucleotides, the CDR3 is TGTGCCAGCAGCTTAGGGTCAGAAAATCAGCCCCAGCATTTT.

About this clone itself: Other DNA sequences in this sample translate to the same CDR3. The chain uses TRBV30 and TRBJ1-1, with D unresolved. Germline V CDR1 and CDR2: GTSNPN, SVGIG (reference sequence). The V end lost 0 bases, the J end lost 1 base, and 6 bases lay between the germline ends. This CDR3 comprises 13 residues. The CDR3 DNA reads as TGTGCCTGGAGTGTGGAGGCGAACACTGAAGCTTTCTTT. Translated, it gives CAWSVEANTEAFF.

The CDR3, as DNA: TGCAGCGCCTGGACTTCCCAAGGAACCGGGGAGCTGTTTTTT. This codes for CSAWTSQGTGELFF. The rearrangement joins TRBV29-1 to TRBJ2-2; perhaps TRBD2 as D (5 bases). V was clipped by 7 bases and J by 5 bases, with 17 bases between them. Germline V CDR1 and CDR2: SQVTM, ANQGSEA. The CDR3 extends over 14 amino acids.

This clone was found a few times. The V call is TRBV9, the J call TRBJ1-4, with unresolved D. This CDR3 contains 15 residues. V was pared by 2 bases and J by 4 bases, with 12 bases between. CDR1 is SGDLS and CDR2 is YYNGEE in the germline V gene. The CDR3 spells CASSVRGSNNEKLFF. CDR3 bases: TGTGCCAGCAGCGTCCGGGGAAGTAATAATGAAAAACTGTTTTTT.

The CDR3 spells CARWTGRFSYEQYF. The CDR3 DNA reads TGTGCCAGGTGGACAGGAAGGTTTTCCTACGAGCAGTACTTC. The V call is TRBV27, the J call TRBJ2-7; TRBD1 matches at 7 bases. CDR1 is MNHEY and CDR2 is SMNVEV in the germline V gene (reference sequence). This CDR3 contains 14 residues. V lost 9 bases and J lost 1; bases outside the gene matches: 9.

The gene calls are TRBV27 and TRBJ2-1; TRBD1 matches at 7 bases. Germline V gene sequence: CDR1 MNHEY, CDR2 SMNVEV (reference sequence). This CDR3 comprises 16 residues. The V gene end was trimmed by 6 bases and the J gene end by 0 bases; junction bases not matched to a gene: 8. The CDR3 region is CASRPDRLSSYNEQFF. In nucleotides, the CDR3 is TGTGCCAGCAGACCGGACAGGCTAAGCTCCTACAATGAGCAGTTCTTC.

Worth noting for this clone: Other DNA sequences in this specimen translate into the identical CDR3. The chain couples TRBV30 to TRBJ1-1; D ambiguous. The V end was cut by 3 bases, the J end by 1 base, with 9 bases between. The germline V gene has CDR1 GTSNPN and CDR2 SVGIG (reference sequence). The CDR3 length is 13 residues. CDR3 sequence (DNA): TGTGCCTGGAGCGTGGAGGCGAACACTGAAGCTTTCTTT. This translates into CAWSVEANTEAFF.

The chain recombines TRBV7-7 with TRBJ2-7, with 14 positions matching TRBD2. CDR3 length equals 14 residues. Germline loops: CDR1 SSHAT, CDR2 FNYEAQ (reference sequence). V was pared by 5 bases and J by 5 bases, with 2 bases of the junction left unmatched. This chain's CDR3 is CASSPGLAGDEQYF. The CDR3 DNA sequence: TGTGCCAGCAGCCCGGGACTAGCGGGAGACGAGCAGTACTTC.